This T cell receptor beta chain was identified in a study of blood T cell repertoires in COVID-19. On the study more broadly: The origin of the acute and convalescent COVID-19 samples was the United States, Italy and Spain.

Authors' processing steps: Amplification with reference gene primers provided the estimates of nucleated cell counts. TCRdb's copy holds only in-frame clones and misses some; the assay was immunoSEQ multiplex PCR. V, J and clone size reflect that table, while D and trimming were determined from the DNA. The sample yields a few hundred thousand clones, 92% seen once. CDR1 is SQVTM and CDR2 is ANQGSEA in the germline V gene. The CDR3 runs to 13 residues. Trimming took 8 bases from V and 3 from J; bases not matched to a gene: 6. The chain uses TRBV29-1 and TRBJ2-1; 8 nucleotides line up with TRBD1. The sequenced material came from PBMCs or T cells enriched from blood (not recorded which). The clonotype originates from a woman aged 25 to 45 who had recovered from COVID-19. The CDR3 protein is CSSSGGVYNEQFF. The CDR3 nucleotides read TGCAGCTCCTCAGGGGGCGTCTACAATGAGCAGTTCTTC.